This T cell receptor beta chain comes out of a study of control samples from healthy donors and cancer patients. The protocol was immunoSEQ multiplex PCR, while the TCRdb copy is restricted to in-frame clones and leaves out a portion. Here the sample spans just over 150,000 clones, just under 95% being singletons. Germline assignment: CDR1 MNHEY and CDR2 SVGAGI. V dropped 2 bases and J dropped 4 bases, with 11 bases sitting between them. CDR3 length equals 14 residues. The TCR comes from a woman between 40 and 50 years old in good health. This chain connects TRBV6-5 to TRBJ1-1, with D unclear. The sequenced material came from blood. The CDR3 DNA is TGTGCCAGCAGTTACACTAATTCGGGCACTGAAGCTTTCTTT. Translating it yields CASSYTNSGTEAFF.